Reported below is one TCR beta chain. Its antigen is unknown. The ends were cut back, 4 bases at V and 4 bases at J, with 20 bases in the middle. CDR3 length equals 17 residues. Germline values: CDR1 SGHTS, CDR2 YDEGEE. The data belong to a study of shared clonotypes between healthy human individuals. Whole-study findings and limits: The donor pool, a small one, limited the genetic and exposure-history diversity represented. The expectation was that sequencing depth would affect clonotype sharing among donors.

About 28,000 T cell genomes, or approximately 290 ng DNA, went into replicate PCRs of unsorted PBMC. The sequenced material, unsorted PBMC DNA, was run on ten immunoSEQ deep assay plates. Profiled with immunoSEQ multiplex PCR; TCRdb holds only in-frame clones, not every one. The table includes 400,000 to 550,000 clones, 70% to 85% detected once. Sample: PBMCs. The TCR sequence derives from a woman aged 40 to 49 in good health. Some clones in this sample may be carry-over from other donors' samples. The chain recombines TRBV5-8 with TRBJ2-2, with D hard to call. The CDR3 DNA follows: TGTGCCAGCAGCCGGCCGTTGCAAGGTTCGACCACCGGGGAGCTGTTTTTT. Protein product: CASSRPLQGSTTGELFF.